Following are 12 T cell receptor beta chains from one sample sequenced in a study of blood T cell repertoires in COVID-19. Using immunoSEQ multiplex PCR, the repertoire was profiled, and TCRdb retains in-frame clones only, with some absent. The sample lists roughly 350,000 clones, around nine tenths seen once, with 5.5% to 7.5% in the top ten. The sequencing sample was made of peripheral blood. All receptors come from an older woman with COVID-19, enrolled during active disease.

V usage is TRBV18 and J usage is TRBJ1-6, with TRBD1 as a possible D gene (5 bases). The CDR3 runs 14 residues. Trimming cost V 2 bases and J 9 bases, with 11 bases left between them. CDR1 and CDR2 from the germline V gene are KGHSH and LQKENI. The CDR3 protein is CASSPKGPASPLHF. CDR3 DNA sequence: TGTGCCAGCTCACCAAAGGGGCCGGCTTCACCCCTCCACTTT.

This clone appeared once. The J gene is TRBJ1-4, the V gene TRBV24-1; no clear D. Trimming took 6 bases from V and 4 from J, leaving 14 bases between them. This CDR3 region has 15 residues. Germline lookup yields CDR1 KGHDR and CDR2 SFDVKD. Here the CDR3 reads CATSKGGSFNEKLFF. CDR3 bases: TGTGCCACCAGTAAGGGAGGATCTTTTAATGAAAAACTGTTTTTT.

The chain has TRBV9 and TRBJ2-1, with D perhaps matching TRBD1 (5 bases). This CDR3 has 16 amino acids. The V end was cut by 2 bases, the J end by 4 bases, with 16 bases between. CDR1 is SGDLS and CDR2 is YYNGEE in the germline V gene. Written as DNA, the CDR3 is TGTGCCAGCAGCGTGTTATCAGGGTCGAATTACAATGAGCAGTTCTTC. This codes for CASSVLSGSNYNEQFF.

The J gene is TRBJ1-4, the V gene TRBV10-3; no clear D. CDR1 ENHRY and CDR2 SYGVKD come from the germline V gene. V was pared by 2 bases and J by 0 bases, with 13 bases between. The CDR3 loop spans 17 amino acids. The chain's CDR3 is CAISEEAGYATNEKLFF. DNA for the CDR3: TGTGCCATCAGTGAGGAGGCCGGTTATGCAACTAATGAAAAACTGTTTTTT.

This CDR3 is CASSQDIQGAGEQYF. In DNA, the CDR3 is TGCGCCAGCAGCCAAGATATCCAGGGGGCGGGTGAGCAGTACTTC. The gene calls are TRBV4-1 and TRBJ2-7; 8 nucleotides match TRBD1. Germline V gives CDR1 MGHRA, CDR2 YSYEKL. Trimming took 0 bases from V and 7 from J; bases not matched to a gene: 8. This CDR3 spans 15 amino acids.

This sequence joins TRBV19 and TRBJ1-5, with TRBD1 matching 7 bases. Germline CDR1 reads LNHDA; CDR2 reads SQIVND (reference sequence). With V trimmed by 5 bases and J by 4 bases, 2 bases remained unmatched. This CDR3 has 13 residues. In DNA, the CDR3 is TGTGCCAGTAGTCCCAGGGGGAATCAGCCCCAGCATTTT. Translated: CASSPRGNQPQHF.

The chain employs TRBV9 and TRBJ1-1; weak D call: TRBD1 (6 bases). Trimming took 4 bases from V and 6 from J, leaving 16 bases between them. The CDR3 extends over 14 amino acids. CDR1 is SGDLS, CDR2 YYNGEE, per germline. DNA of the CDR3: TGTGCCAGCAGCCCCTTACAGGGTTTCGCTGAAGCTTTCTTT. Amino acids: CASSPLQGFAEAFF.

V usage is TRBV11-3 and J usage is TRBJ2-2, with D perhaps TRBD1 (6 bases). Germline V gene data show CDR1 as SGHNT and CDR2 as YENEEA. Trimming took off 3 bases at V and 1 base at J, with 6 bases between the two ends. This CDR3 is 14 amino acids long. CDR3 sequence reads: CASSLTGNTGELFF. The CDR3 coding sequence is TGTGCCAGCAGCTTGACAGGGAACACCGGGGAGCTGTTTTTT.

The chain links TRBV7-3 to TRBJ1-1; TRBD1 aligns across 8 bases. With V trimmed by 6 bases and J by 7 bases, 4 bases remained unmatched. The CDR3 has 12 amino acids. CDR1 is SGHTA and CDR2 is FQGTGA in the germline V gene. CDR3 DNA: TGTGCCAGCAGGGGAGACAGGGGTGAAGCTTTCTTT. Translating it yields CASRGDRGEAFF.

This clone was seen a handful of times. V gene TRBV5-1 combines with J gene TRBJ1-1; D remains ambiguous. The CDR3 has 13 amino acids. Trimming took off 0 bases at V and 0 bases at J, with 3 bases between the two ends. Per germline, CDR1 SGHRS and CDR2 YFSETQ. The CDR3 region is CASSLGLNTEAFF. CDR3 coding DNA: TGCGCCAGCAGCTTGGGGCTGAACACTGAAGCTTTCTTT.

The chain uses TRBV6-5 and TRBJ1-1; TRBD1 matches at 7 bases. The CDR3 has 15 amino acids. The V segment lost 6 bases and the J segment 0 bases; nucleotides outside the gene matches: 7. Germline loops: CDR1 MNHEY, CDR2 SVGAGI. The CDR3 protein is CASRGDRYLNTEAFF. The CDR3, as DNA: TGTGCCAGCAGGGGGGACAGATACTTGAACACTGAAGCTTTCTTT.

This clone has only one observation. This CDR3 is also generated by other DNA sequences in the sample. This chain connects TRBV2 to TRBJ1-5; weak D call: TRBD1 (6 bases). Deletions cut 7 bases from V and 2 bases from J, with 6 bases between. Per the germline V gene, CDR1 is SNHLY and CDR2 is FYNNEI. This CDR3 region has 12 residues. CDR3 in DNA: TGTGCCAGCACAGGGGGCAATCAGCCCCAGCATTTT. Encoded protein: CASTGGNQPQHF.